This TCR beta chain was identified in a study of T cell repertoires in cytomegalovirus infection. This clonotype was seen just once. The target antigen is unknown. Broader study findings: Clonotypes of TCR beta that were HLA-C-restricted and CMV-specific dominated the ex vivo response.

In TCRdb, the reads were re-called with MiXCR into one record per CDR3 protein. The sample carries hundreds of thousands of distinct CDR3 sequences, approximately 42% recorded once. Trimming stripped 7 bases from V and 3 bases from J, with 16 bases between. Looked up from germline, CDR1 is MNHEY and CDR2 is SVGEGT. This CDR3 is 15 amino acids long. This material consisted of cultured PBMCs, taken from culture after CMV antigen stimulation. The V gene is TRBV6-2 or TRBV6-3, the J gene TRBJ1-5; D is uncertain. The clonotype originates from a human donor in good health (CMV status not recorded). Some clones in this sample may be carry-over from other donors' samples. The CDR3 loop is CASTPRFEYNQPQHF. The CDR3 DNA follows: TGTGCCAGCACCCCCAGATTCGAGTACAATCAGCCCCAGCATTTT.